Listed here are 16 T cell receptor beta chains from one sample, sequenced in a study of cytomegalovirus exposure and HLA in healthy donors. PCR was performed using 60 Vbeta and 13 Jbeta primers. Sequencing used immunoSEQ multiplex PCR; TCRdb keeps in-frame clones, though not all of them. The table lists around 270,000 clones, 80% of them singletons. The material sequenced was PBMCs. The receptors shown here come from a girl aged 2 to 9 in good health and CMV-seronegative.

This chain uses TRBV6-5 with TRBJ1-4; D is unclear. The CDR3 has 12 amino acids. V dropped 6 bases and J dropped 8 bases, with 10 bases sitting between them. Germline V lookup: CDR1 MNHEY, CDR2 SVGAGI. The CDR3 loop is CASRRGGEKLFF. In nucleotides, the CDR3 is TGTGCCAGCAGACGCGGAGGGGAAAAACTGTTTTTT.

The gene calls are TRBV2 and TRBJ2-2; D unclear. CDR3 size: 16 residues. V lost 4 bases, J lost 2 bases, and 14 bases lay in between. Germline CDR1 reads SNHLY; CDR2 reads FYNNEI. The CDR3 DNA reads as TGTGCCAGCAGTGTAGGCAGGCGAAGTAACACCGGGGAGCTGTTTTTT. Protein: CASSVGRRSNTGELFF. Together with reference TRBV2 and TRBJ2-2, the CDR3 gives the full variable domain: EPEVTQTPSHQVTQMGQEVILRCVPISNHLYFYWYRQILGQKVEFLVSFYNNEISEKSEIFDDQFSVERPDGSNFTLKIRSTKLEDSAMYFCASSVGRRSNTGELFFGEGSRLTVL.

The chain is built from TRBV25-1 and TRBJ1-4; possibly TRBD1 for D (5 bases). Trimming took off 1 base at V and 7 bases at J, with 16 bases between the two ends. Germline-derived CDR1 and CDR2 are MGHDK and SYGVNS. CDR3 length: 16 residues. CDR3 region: CASSEWKGDLVEKLFF. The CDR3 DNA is TGTGCCAGCAGTGAATGGAAAGGGGATTTGGTTGAAAAACTGTTTTTT.

CDR3 residues: CASSQCGHSFPQPQHF. DNA of the CDR3: TGCGCCAGCAGTCAGTGTGGGCACAGTTTCCCTCAGCCCCAGCATTTT. J is TRBJ1-5 and V is TRBV23-1; D call uncertain. TRBV23-1 is identified as an open reading frame with a role that is uncertain. The CDR3 is made up of 16 amino acids. V lost 3 bases to trimming and J lost 6 bases, with 18 bases between them.

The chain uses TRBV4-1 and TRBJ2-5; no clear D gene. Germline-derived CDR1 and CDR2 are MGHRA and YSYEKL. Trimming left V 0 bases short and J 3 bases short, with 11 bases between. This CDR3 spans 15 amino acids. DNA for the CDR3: TGCGCCAGCAGCCAAGAGAGGATATCCAAAGAGACCCAGTACTTC. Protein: CASSQERISKETQYF.

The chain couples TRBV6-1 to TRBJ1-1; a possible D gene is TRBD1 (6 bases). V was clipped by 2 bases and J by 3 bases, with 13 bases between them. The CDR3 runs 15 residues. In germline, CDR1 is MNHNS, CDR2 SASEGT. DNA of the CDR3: TGTGCCAGCAGTGAAAGTACAGGGATCTACACTGAAGCTTTCTTT. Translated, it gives CASSESTGIYTEAFF.

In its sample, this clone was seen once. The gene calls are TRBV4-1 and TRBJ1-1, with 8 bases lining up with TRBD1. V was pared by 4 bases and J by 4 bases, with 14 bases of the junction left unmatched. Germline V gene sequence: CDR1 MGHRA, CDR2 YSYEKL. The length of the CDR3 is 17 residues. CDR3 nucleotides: TGCGCCAGCAGCCCGGCAGGGGGCCGGACCTCAGCCACTGAAGCTTTCTTT. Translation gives CASSPAGGRTSATEAFF.

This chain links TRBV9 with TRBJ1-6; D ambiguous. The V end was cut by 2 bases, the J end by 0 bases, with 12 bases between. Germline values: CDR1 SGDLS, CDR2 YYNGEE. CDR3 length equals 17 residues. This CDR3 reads CASSVFAESSYNSPLHF. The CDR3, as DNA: TGTGCCAGCAGCGTCTTCGCCGAGAGCTCCTATAATTCACCCCTCCACTTT.

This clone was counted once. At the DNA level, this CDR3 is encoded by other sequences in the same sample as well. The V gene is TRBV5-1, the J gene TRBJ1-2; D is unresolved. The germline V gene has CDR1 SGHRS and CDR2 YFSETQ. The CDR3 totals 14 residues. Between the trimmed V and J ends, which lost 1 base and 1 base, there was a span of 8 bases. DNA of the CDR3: TGCGCCAGCAGCTTGACGGGGAGTAACTATGGCTACACCTTC. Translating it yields CASSLTGSNYGYTF.

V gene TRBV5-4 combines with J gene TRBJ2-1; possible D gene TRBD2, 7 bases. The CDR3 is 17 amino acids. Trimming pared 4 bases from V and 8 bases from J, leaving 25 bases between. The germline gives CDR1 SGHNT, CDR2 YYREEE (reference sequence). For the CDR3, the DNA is TGTGCCAGCAGCCGTGGGGGGGCTGCAGAACTCCGCGATGAGCAGTTCTTC. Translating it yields CASSRGGAAELRDEQFF.

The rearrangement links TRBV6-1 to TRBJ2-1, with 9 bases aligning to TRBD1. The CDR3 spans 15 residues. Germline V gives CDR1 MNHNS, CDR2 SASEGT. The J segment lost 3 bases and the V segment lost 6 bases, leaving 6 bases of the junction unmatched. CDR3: CASRYRDRDYNEQFF. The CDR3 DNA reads TGTGCCAGCAGGTACCGGGACAGGGACTACAATGAGCAGTTCTTC.

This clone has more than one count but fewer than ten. CDR3 DNA sequence: TGCGCCAGCAGCCAGGGGACAGGGAACTATGGCTACACCTTC. This gives the protein CASSQGTGNYGYTF. V and J are TRBV4-1 and TRBJ1-2, with TRBD1 identical over 9 bases. CDR3 length equals 14 residues. The germline V gene encodes CDR1 MGHRA and CDR2 YSYEKL. J was trimmed by 2 bases and V by 3 bases; bases with no gene match: 1.

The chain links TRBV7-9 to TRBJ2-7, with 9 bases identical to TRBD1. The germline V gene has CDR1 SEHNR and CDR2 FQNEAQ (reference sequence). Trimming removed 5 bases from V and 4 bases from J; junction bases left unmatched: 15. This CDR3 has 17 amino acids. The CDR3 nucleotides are TGTGCCAGCAGCCCTTCGAAAACCGGGACAGGGCAGTACGAGCAGTACTTC. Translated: CASSPSKTGTGQYEQYF.

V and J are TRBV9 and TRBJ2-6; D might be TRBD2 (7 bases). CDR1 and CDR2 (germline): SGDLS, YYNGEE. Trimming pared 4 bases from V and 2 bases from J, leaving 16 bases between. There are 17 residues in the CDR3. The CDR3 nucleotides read TGTGCCAGCAGCCTCCGAGGGGGGGGGCCTGGGGCCAACGTCCTGACTTTC. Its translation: CASSLRGGGPGANVLTF.

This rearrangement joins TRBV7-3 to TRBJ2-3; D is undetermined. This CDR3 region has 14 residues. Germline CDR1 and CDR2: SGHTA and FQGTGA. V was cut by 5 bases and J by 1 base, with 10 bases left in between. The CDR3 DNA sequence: TGTGCCAGCAGCCCCTTCGCGGGCACAGATACGCAGTATTTT. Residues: CASSPFAGTDTQYF.

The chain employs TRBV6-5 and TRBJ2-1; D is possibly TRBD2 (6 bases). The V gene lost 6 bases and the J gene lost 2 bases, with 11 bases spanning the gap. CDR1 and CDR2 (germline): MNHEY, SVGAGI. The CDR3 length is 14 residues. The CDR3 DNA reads TGTGCCAGCAGGCCGGAGGGGACCTACAATGAGCAGTTCTTC. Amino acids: CASRPEGTYNEQFF.